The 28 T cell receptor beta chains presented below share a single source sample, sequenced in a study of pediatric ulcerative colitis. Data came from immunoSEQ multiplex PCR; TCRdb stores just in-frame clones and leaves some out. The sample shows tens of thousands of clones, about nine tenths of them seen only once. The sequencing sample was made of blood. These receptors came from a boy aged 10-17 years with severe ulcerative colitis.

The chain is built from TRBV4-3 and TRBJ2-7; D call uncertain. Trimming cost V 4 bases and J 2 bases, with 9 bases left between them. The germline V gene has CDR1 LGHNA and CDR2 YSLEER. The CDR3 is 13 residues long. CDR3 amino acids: CASSLTVTYEQYF. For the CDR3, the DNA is TGCGCCAGCAGCCTTACAGTTACCTACGAGCAGTACTTC.

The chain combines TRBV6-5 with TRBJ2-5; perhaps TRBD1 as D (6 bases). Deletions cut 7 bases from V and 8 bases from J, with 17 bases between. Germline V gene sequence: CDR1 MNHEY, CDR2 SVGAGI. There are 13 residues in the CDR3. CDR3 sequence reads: CASTSDSKRTQYF. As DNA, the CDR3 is TGTGCCAGCACCTCGGACAGCAAGAGAACCCAGTACTTC.

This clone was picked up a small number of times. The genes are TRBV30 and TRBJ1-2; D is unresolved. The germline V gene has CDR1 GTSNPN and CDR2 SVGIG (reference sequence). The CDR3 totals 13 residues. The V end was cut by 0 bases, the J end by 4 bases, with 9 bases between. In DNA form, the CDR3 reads TGTGCCTGGAGTGTTCCATGGGCCTATGGCTACACCTTC. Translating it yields CAWSVPWAYGYTF.

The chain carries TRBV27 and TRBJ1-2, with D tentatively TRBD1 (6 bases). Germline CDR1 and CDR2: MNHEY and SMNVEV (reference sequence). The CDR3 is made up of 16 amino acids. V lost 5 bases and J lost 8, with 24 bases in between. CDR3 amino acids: CASSDIMGGGGQGYTF. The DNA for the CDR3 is TGTGCCAGCAGTGACATCATGGGGGGAGGGGGTCAGGGCTACACCTTC.

The CDR3 is CASTVGGYGYTF. CDR3 DNA sequence: TGTGCCAGCACCGTGGGAGGCTATGGCTACACCTTC. The chain recombines TRBV6-1 with TRBJ1-2; no clear D. Germline CDR1 and CDR2: MNHNS and SASEGT. This CDR3 has 12 amino acids. The V end lost 7 bases, the J end lost 4 bases, and 10 bases lay between the germline ends.

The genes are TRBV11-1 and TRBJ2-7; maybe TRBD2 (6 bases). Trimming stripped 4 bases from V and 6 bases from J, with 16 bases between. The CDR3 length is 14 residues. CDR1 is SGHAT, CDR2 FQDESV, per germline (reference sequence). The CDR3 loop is CASSYGGLALEQYF. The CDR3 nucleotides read TGTGCCAGCAGCTACGGGGGTTTGGCCCTCGAGCAGTACTTC.

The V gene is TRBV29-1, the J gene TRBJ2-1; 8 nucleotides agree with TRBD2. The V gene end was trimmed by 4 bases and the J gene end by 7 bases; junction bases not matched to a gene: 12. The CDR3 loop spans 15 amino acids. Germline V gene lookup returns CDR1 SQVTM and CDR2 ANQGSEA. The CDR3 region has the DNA TGCAGCGTTGGGGGCTTAGCGGGACCGAGTAATGAGCAGTTCTTC. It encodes CSVGGLAGPSNEQFF.

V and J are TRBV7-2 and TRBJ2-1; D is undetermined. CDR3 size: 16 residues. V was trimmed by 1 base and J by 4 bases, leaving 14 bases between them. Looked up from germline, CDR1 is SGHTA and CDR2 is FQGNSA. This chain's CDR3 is CASSLDRGSQYNEQFF. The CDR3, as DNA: TGTGCCAGCAGCTTAGATCGAGGTAGCCAGTACAATGAGCAGTTCTTC.

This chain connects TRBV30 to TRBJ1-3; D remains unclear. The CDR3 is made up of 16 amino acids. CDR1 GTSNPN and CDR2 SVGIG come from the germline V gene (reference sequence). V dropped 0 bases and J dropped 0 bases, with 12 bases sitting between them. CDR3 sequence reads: CAWSVFTQNSGNTIYF. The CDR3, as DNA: TGTGCCTGGAGTGTTTTTACCCAGAACTCTGGAAACACCATATATTTT.

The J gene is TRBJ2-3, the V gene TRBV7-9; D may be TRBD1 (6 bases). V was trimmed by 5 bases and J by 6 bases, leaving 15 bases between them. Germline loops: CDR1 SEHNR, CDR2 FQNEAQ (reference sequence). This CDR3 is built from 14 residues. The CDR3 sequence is CASSLPMGADTQYF. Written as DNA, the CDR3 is TGTGCCAGCAGCCTCCCCATGGGGGCGGATACGCAGTATTTT.

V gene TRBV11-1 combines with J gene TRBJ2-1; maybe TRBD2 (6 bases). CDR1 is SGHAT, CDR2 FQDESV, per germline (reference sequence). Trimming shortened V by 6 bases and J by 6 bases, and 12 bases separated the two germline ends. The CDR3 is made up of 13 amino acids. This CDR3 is CASRPRLVNEQFF. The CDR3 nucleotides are TGTGCCAGCAGACCCAGACTAGTCAATGAGCAGTTCTTC.

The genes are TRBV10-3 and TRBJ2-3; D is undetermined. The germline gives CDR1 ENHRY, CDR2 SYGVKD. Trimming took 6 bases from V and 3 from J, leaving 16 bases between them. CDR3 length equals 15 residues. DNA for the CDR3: TGTGCCATCAGAAGGGCCCCGGTCGAGACAGATACGCAGTATTTT. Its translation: CAIRRAPVETDTQYF.

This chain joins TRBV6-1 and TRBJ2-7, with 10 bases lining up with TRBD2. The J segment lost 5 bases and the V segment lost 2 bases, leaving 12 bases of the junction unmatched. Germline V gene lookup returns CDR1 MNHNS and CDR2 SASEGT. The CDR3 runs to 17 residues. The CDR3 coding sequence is TGTGCCAGCAGTGAACCCCCACTAGCGGGGTTGAGGAACGAGCAGTACTTC. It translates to CASSEPPLAGLRNEQYF.

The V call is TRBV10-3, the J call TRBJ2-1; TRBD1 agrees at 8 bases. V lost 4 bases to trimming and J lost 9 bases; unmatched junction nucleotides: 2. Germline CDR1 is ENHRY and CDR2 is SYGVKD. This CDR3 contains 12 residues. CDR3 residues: CAISGTGPEQFF. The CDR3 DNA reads TGTGCCATCAGTGGGACAGGGCCTGAGCAGTTCTTC.

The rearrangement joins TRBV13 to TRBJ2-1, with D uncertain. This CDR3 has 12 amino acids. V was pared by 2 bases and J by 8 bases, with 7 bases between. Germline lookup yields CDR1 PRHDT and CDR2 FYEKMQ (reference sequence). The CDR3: CASSLLRDEQFF. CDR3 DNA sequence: TGTGCCAGCAGCTTACTTAGGGATGAGCAGTTCTTC.

The CDR3 spells CASSVGQGAYEQYF. For the CDR3, the DNA is TGTGCCAGCAGCGTAGGGCAGGGGGCCTACGAGCAGTACTTC. The chain joins TRBV9 to TRBJ2-7, with 7 nucleotides matching TRBD1. V lost 0 bases to trimming and J lost 2 bases; unmatched junction nucleotides: 2. This CDR3 has 14 amino acids. CDR1 and CDR2 (germline): SGDLS, YYNGEE.

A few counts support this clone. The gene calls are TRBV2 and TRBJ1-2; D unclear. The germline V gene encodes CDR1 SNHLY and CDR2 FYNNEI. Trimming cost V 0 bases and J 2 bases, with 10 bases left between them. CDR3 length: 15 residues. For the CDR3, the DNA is TGTGCCAGCAGTGAAGCGGTCACCTTCAACTATGGCTACACCTTC. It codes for CASSEAVTFNYGYTF.

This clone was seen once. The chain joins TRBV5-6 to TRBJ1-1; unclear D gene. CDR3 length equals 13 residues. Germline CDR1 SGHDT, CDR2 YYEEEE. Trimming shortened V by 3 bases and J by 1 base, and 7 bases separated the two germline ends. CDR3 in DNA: TGTGCCAGCAGCTCCGATGGGAACACTGAAGCTTTCTTT. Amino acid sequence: CASSSDGNTEAFF. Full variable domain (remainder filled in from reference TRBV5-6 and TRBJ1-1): DAGVTQSPTHLIKTRGQQVTLRCSPKSGHDTVSWYQQALGQGPQFIFQYYEEEERQRGNFPDRFSGHQFPNYSSELNVNALLLGDSALYLCASSSDGNTEAFFGQGTRLTVV.

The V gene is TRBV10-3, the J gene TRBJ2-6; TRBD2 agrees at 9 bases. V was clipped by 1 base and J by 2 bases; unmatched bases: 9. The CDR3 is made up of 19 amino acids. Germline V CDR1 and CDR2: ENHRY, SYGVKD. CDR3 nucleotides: TGTGCCATCAGTGAGTGGGTTAGCGGGAGCAGCCCTGGGGCCAACGTCCTGACTTTC. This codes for CAISEWVSGSSPGANVLTF.

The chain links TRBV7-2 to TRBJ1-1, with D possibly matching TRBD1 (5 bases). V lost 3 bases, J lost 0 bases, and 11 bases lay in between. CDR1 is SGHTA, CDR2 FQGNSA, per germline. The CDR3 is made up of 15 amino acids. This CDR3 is CASSFLAGMNTEAFF. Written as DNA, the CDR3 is TGTGCCAGCAGCTTCTTGGCAGGGATGAACACTGAAGCTTTCTTT.

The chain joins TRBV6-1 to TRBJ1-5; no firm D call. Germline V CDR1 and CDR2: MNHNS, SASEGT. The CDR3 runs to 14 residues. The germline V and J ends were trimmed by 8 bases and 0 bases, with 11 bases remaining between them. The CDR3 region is CASEGGYSNQPQHF. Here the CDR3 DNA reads TGTGCCAGCGAGGGAGGATATAGCAATCAGCCCCAGCATTTT.

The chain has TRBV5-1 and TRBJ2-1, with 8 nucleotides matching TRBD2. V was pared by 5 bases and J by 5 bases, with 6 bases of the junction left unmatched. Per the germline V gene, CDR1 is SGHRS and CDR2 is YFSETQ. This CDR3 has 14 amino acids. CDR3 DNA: TGCGCCAGCAGTAGTACTAGCGGTCACAATGAGCAGTTCTTC. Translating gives CASSSTSGHNEQFF.

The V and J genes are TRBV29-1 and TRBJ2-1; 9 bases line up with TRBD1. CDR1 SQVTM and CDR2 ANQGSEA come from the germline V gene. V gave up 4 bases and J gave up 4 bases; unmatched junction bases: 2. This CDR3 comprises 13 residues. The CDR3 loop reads CSVGQGVYNEQFF. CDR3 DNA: TGCAGCGTTGGACAGGGGGTTTACAATGAGCAGTTCTTC.

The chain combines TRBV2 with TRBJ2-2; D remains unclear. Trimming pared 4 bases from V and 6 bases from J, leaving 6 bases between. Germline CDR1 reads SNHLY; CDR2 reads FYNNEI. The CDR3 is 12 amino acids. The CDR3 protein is CASSVFPGELFF. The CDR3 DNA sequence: TGTGCCAGCAGTGTTTTCCCCGGGGAGCTGTTTTTT.

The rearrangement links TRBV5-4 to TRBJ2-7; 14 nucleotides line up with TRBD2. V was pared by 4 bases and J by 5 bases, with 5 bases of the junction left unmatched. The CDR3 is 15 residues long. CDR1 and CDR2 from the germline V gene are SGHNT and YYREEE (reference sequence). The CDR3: CASSETSGGEDEQYF. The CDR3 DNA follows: TGTGCCAGCAGCGAGACTAGCGGGGGGGAGGACGAGCAGTACTTC.

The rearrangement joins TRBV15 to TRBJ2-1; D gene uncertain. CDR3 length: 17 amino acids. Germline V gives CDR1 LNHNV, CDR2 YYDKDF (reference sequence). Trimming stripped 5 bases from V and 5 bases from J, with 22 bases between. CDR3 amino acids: CATSPNHAVRPNNEQFF. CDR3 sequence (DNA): TGTGCCACCAGCCCTAACCACGCAGTGCGGCCAAACAATGAGCAGTTCTTC.

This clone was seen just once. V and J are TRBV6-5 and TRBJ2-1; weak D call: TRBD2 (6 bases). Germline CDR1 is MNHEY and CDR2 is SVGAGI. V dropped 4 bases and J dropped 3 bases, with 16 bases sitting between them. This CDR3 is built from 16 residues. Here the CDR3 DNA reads TGTGCCAGCAGTTTCACGACTTCTAGCGTCTACAATGAGCAGTTCTTC. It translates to CASSFTTSSVYNEQFF.

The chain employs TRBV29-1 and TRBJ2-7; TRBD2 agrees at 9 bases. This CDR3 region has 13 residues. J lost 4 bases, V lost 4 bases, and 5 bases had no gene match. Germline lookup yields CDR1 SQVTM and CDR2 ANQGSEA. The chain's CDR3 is CSVASGAHYEQYF. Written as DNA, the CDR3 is TGCAGCGTTGCTAGCGGGGCCCATTACGAGCAGTACTTC.